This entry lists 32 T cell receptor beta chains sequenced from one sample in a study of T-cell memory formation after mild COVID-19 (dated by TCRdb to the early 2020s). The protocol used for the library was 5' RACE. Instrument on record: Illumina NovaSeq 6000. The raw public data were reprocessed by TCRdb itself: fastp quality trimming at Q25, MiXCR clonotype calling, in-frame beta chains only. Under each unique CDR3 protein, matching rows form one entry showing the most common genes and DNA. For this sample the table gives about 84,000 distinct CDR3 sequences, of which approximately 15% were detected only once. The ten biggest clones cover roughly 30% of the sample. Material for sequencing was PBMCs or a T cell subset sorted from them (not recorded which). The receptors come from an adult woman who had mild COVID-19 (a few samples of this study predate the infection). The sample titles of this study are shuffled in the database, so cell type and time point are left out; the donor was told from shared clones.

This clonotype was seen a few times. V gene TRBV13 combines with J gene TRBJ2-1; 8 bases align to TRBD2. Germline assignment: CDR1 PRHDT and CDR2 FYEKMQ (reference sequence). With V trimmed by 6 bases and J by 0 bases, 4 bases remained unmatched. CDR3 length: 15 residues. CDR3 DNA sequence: TGTGCCAGCAGTACGGGGGGGGGCTCCTACAATGAGCAGTTCTTC. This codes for CASSTGGGSYNEQFF.

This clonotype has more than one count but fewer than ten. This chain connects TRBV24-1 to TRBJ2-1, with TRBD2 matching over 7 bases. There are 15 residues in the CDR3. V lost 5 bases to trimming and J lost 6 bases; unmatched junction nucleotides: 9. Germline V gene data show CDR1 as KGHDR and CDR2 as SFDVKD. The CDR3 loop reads CATSVENSGPNEQFF. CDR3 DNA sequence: TGTGCCACCAGTGTTGAAAATAGCGGGCCCAATGAGCAGTTCTTC.

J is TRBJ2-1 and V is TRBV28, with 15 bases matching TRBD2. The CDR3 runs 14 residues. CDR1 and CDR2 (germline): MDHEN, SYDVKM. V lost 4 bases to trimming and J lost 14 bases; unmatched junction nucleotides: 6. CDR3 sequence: CASSSGLAGGREFF. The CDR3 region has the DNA TGTGCCAGCAGTTCCGGACTAGCGGGAGGGCGTGAGTTCTTC.

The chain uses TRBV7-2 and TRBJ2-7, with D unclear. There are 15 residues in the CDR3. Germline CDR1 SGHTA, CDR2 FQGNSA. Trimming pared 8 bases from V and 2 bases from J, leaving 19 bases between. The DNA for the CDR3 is TGTGCCAGCGCACTTAAGGCGGTCCTGACCTACGAGCAGTACTTC. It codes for CASALKAVLTYEQYF.

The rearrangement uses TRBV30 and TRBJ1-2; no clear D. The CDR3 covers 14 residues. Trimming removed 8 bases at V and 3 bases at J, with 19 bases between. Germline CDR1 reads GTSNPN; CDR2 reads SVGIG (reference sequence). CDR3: CALLRPLSYYGYTF. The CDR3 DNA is TGTGCCCTCCTCCGGCCATTATCTTACTATGGCTACACCTTC.

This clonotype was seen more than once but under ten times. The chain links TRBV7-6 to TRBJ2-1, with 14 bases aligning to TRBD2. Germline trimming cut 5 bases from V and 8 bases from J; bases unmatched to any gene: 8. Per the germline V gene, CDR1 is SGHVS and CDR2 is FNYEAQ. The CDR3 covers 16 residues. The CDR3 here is CASSPRLAGGHDEQFF. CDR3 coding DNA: TGTGCCAGCAGCCCCAGACTAGCGGGGGGGCACGATGAGCAGTTCTTC.

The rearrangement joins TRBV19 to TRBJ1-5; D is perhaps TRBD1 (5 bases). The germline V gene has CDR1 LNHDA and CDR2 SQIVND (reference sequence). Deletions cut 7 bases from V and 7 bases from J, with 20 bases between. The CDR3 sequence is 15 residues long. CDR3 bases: TGTGCCAGTACCAACCCGGGACCGCTAAGGCAGCCCCAGCATTTT. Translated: CASTNPGPLRQPQHF.

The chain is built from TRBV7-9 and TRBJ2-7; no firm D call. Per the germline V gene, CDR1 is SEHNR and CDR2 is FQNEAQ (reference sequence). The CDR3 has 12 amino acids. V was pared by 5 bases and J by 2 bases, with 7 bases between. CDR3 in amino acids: CASSRSPYEQYF. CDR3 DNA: TGTGCCAGCAGCCGTAGTCCCTACGAGCAGTACTTC.

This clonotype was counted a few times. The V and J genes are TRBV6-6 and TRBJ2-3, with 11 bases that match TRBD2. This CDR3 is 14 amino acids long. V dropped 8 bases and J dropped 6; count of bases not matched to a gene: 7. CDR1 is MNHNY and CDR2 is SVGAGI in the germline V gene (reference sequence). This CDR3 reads CASLAGGPADTQYF. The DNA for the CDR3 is TGTGCCAGCTTAGCGGGAGGGCCCGCCGATACGCAGTATTTT.

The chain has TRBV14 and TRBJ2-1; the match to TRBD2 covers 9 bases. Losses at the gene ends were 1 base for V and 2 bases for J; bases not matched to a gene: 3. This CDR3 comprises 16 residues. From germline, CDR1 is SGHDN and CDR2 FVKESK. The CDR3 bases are TGTGCCAGCAGCCAAGTTGGCGGGGGGGCCTACAATGAGCAGTTCTTC. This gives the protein CASSQVGGGAYNEQFF. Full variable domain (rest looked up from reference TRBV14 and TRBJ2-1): EAGVTQFPSHSVIEKGQTVTLRCDPISGHDNLYWYRRVMGKEIKFLLHFVKESKQDESGMPNNRFLAERTGGTYSTLKVQPAELEDSGVYFCASSQVGGGAYNEQFFGPGTRLTVL.

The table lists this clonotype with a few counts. The CDR3 is CASSQGRGTLGYEQYF. CDR3 in DNA: TGTGCCAGCAGTCAAGGCCGCGGGACGCTGGGGTACGAGCAGTACTTC. The V and J genes are TRBV6-5 and TRBJ2-7; TRBD2 might be the D (6 bases). V was shortened by 5 bases and J by 4 bases, with 21 bases between the two germline ends. The CDR3 contains 16 residues. Germline values: CDR1 MNHEY, CDR2 SVGAGI.

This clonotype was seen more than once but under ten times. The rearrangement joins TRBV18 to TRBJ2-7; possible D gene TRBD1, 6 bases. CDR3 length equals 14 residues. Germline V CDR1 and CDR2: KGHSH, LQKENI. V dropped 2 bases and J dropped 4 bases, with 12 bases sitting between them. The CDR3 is CASSPGGRGYEQYF. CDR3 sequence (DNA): TGTGCCAGCTCACCAGGTGGCAGGGGTTACGAGCAGTACTTC. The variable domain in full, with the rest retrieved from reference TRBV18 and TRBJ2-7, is NAGVMQNPRHLVRRRGQEARLRCSPMKGHSHVYWYRQLPEEGLKFMVYLQKENIIDESGMPKERFSAEFPKEGPSILRIQQVVRGDSAAYFCASSPGGRGYEQYFGPGTRLTVT.

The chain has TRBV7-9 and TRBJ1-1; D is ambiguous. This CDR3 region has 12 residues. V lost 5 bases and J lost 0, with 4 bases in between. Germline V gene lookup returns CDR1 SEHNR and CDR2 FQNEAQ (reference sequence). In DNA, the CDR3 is TGTGCCAGCAGCACTATGAACACTGAAGCTTTCTTT. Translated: CASSTMNTEAFF. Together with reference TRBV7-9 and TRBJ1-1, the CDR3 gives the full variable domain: DTGVSQNPRHKITKRGQNVTFRCDPISEHNRLYWYRQTLGQGPEFLTYFQNEAQLEKSRLLSDRFSAERPKGSFSTLEIQRTEQGDSAMYLCASSTMNTEAFFGQGTRLTVV.

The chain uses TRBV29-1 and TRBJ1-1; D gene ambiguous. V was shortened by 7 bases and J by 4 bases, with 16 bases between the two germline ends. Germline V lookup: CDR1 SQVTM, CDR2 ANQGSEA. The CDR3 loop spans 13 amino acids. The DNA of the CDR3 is TGCAGCGCCTTGACACCACGCGGCACTGAAGCTTTCTTT. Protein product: CSALTPRGTEAFF.

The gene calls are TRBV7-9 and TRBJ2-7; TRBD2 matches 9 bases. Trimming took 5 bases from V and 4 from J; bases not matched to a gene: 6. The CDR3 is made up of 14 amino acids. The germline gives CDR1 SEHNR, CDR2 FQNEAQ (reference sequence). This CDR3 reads CASSPRAGGYEQYF. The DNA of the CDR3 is TGTGCCAGCAGCCCCCGAGCGGGGGGATACGAGCAGTACTTC. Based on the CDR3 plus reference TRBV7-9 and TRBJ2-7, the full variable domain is DTGVSQNPRHKITKRGQNVTFRCDPISEHNRLYWYRQTLGQGPEFLTYFQNEAQLEKSRLLSDRFSAERPKGSFSTLEIQRTEQGDSAMYLCASSPRAGGYEQYFGPGTRLTVT.

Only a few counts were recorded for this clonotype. CDR3 nucleotide sequence: TGTGCCAGCAGTAAGGGAGAAGCCTACGAGCAGTACTTC. It encodes CASSKGEAYEQYF. The rearrangement uses TRBV9 and TRBJ2-7; tentative D call: TRBD2 (5 bases). The length of the CDR3 is 13 residues. Germline V CDR1 and CDR2: SGDLS, YYNGEE. The V gene lost 5 bases and the J gene lost 2 bases, with 11 bases spanning the gap.

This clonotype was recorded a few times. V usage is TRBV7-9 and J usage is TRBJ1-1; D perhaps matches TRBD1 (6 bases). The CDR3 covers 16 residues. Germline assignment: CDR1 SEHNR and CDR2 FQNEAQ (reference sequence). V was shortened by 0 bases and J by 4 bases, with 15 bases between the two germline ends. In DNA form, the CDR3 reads TGTGCCAGCAGCTTAGCTAGTACAGGGCTGGGCACTGAAGCTTTCTTT. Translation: CASSLASTGLGTEAFF. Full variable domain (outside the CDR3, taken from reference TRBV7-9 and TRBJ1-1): DTGVSQNPRHKITKRGQNVTFRCDPISEHNRLYWYRQTLGQGPEFLTYFQNEAQLEKSRLLSDRFSAERPKGSFSTLEIQRTEQGDSAMYLCASSLASTGLGTEAFFGQGTRLTVV.

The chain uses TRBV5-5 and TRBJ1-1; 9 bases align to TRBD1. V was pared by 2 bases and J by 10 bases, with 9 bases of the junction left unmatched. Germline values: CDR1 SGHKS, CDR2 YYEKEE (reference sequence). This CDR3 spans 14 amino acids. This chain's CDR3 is CASSFAGQGFGAFF. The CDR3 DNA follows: TGTGCCAGCAGCTTTGCTGGACAGGGGTTCGGAGCTTTCTTT.

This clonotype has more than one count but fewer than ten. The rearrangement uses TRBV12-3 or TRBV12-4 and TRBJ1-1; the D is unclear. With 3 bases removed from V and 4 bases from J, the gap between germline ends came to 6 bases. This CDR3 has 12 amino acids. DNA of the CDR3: TGTGCCAGCAGTTTGATGGGCACTGAAGCTTTCTTT. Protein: CASSLMGTEAFF.

CDR3 nucleotides: TGTGCCAGCAGCACGGGAAGGGCTAATCAGCCCCAGCATTTT. Protein product: CASSTGRANQPQHF. J is TRBJ1-5 and V is TRBV5-6; D is undetermined. This CDR3 contains 14 residues. Trimming stripped 4 bases from V and 4 bases from J, with 12 bases between. Germline loops: CDR1 SGHDT, CDR2 YYEEEE.

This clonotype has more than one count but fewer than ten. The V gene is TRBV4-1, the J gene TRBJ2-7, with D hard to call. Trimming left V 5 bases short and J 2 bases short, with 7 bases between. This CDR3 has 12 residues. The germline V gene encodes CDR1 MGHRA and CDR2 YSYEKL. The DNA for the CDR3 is TGCGCCAGCAGCTCCCCGACCTACGAGCAGTACTTC. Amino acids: CASSSPTYEQYF.

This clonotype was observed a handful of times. The CDR3 coding sequence is TGTGCCAGCAGTAAACTAGCGGGATGGGTCGCCGGGGAGCTGTTTTTT. Its translation is CASSKLAGWVAGELFF. The chain employs TRBV7-9 and TRBJ2-2; 10 bases fit TRBD2. CDR3 length: 16 residues. The V and J ends lost 6 bases and 6 bases, in that order; junction bases with no gene match: 10. Per germline, CDR1 SEHNR and CDR2 FQNEAQ (reference sequence).

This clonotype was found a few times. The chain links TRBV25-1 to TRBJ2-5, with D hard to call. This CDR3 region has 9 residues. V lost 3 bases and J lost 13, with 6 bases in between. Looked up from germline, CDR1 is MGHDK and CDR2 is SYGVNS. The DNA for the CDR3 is TGTGCCAGCAGTGATCCTCCGTACTTC. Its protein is CASSDPPYF.

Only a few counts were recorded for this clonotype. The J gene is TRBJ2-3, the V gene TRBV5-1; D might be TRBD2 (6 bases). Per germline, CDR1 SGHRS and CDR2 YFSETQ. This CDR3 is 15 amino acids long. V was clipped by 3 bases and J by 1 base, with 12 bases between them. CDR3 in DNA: TGCGCCAGCAGCTCGGGAGAGGGCGGCACAGATACGCAGTATTTT. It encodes CASSSGEGGTDTQYF.

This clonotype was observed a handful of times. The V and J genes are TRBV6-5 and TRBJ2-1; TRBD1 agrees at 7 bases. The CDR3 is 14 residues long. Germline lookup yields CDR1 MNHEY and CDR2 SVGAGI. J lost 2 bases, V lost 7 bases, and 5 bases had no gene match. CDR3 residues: CASNRQGTYNEQFF. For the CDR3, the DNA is TGTGCCAGCAACCGACAGGGAACCTACAATGAGCAGTTCTTC.

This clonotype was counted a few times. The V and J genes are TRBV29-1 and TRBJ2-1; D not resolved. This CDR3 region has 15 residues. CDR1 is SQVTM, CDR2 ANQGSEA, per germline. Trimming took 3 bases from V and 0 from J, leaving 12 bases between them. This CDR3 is CSVDLADPSYNEQFF. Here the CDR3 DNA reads TGCAGCGTTGATCTGGCGGACCCCTCCTACAATGAGCAGTTCTTC.

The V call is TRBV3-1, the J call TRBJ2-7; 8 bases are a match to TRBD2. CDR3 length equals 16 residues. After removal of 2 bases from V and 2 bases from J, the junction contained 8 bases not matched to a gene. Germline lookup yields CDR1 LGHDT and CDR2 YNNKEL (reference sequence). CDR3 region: CASSQRSGSYPYEQYF. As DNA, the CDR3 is TGTGCCAGCAGCCAACGGAGCGGGAGTTACCCCTACGAGCAGTACTTC.

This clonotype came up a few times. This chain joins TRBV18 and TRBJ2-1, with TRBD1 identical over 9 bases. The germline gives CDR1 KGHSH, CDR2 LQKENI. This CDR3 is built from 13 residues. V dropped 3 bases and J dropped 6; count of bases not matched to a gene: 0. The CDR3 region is CASSPDRGNEQFF. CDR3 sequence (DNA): TGTGCCAGCTCACCGGACAGGGGCAATGAGCAGTTCTTC.

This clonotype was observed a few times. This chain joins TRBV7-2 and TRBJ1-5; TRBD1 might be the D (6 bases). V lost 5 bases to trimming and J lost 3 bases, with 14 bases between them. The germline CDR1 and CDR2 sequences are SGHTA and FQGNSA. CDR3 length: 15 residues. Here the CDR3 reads CASSAFGGPNQPQHF. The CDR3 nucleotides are TGTGCCAGCAGCGCCTTCGGGGGCCCCAATCAGCCCCAGCATTTT.

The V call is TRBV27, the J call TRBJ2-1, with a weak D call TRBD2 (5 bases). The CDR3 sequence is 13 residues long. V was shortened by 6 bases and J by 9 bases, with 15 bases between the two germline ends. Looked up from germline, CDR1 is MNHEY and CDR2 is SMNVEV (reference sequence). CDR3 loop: CASRVGSEGEQFF. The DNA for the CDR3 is TGTGCCAGCAGAGTCGGTTCAGAGGGTGAGCAGTTCTTC.

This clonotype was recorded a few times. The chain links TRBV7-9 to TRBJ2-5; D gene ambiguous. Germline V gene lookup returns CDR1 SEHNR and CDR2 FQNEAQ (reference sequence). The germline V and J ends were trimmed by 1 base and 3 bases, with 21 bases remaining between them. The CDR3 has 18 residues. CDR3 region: CASSLVGLGNPLKETQYF. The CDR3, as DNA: TGTGCCAGCAGCTTAGTGGGCCTGGGGAACCCTTTAAAAGAGACCCAGTACTTC.

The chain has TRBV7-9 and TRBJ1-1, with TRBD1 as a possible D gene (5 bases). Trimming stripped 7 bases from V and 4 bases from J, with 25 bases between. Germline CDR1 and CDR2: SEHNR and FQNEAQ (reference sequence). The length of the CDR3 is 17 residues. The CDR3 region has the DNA TGTGCCAGCATCTATGCCGTCGGCAGGGTGGAGGGCACTGAAGCTTTCTTT. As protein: CASIYAVGRVEGTEAFF.